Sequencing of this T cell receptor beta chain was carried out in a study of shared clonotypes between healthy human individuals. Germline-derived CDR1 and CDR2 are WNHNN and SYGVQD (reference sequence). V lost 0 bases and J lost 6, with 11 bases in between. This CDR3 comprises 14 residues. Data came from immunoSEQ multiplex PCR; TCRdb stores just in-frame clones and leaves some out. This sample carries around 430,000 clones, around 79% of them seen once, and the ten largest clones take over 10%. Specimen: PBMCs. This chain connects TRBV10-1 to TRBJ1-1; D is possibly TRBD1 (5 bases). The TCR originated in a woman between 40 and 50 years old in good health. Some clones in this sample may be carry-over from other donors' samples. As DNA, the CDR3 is TGCGCCAGCAGTGAGTCGACAGCTCGGGCTGAAGCTTTCTTT. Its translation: CASSESTARAEAFF.